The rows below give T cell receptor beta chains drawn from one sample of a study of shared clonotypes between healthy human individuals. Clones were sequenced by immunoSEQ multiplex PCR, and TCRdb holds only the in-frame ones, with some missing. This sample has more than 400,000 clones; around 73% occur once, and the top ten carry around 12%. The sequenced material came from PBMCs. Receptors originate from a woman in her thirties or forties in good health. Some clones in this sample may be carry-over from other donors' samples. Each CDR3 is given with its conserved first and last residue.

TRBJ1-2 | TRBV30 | CAWSSEGGSGYTF
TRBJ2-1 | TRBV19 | CASNPGPSYNEQFF
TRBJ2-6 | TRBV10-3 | CAISEQMVGSGANVLTF
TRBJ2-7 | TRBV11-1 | CASSLAGGPGEQYF
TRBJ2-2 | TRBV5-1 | CASSSSGANTGELFF
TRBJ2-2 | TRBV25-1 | CASSEGSGELFF
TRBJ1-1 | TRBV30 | CAWRFGVNTEAFF
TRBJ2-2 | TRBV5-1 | CASSLDTGPGELFF
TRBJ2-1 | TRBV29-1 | CSVETGLAANNEQFF
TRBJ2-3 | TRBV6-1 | CASSGRARGTTDTQYF
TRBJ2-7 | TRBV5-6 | CASSPTGQIYEQYF
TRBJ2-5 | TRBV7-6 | CASSLRGGGEGETQYF
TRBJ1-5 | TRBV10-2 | CASSESGINQPQHF
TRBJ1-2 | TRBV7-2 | CATPLTGLTGANYGYTF
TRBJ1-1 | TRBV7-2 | CASSRDRQNTEAFF
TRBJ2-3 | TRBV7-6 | CASSRISGRPGDTQYF
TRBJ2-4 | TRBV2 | CASSPIGAKNIQYF
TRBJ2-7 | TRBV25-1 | CASSAFSGSQTYEQYF
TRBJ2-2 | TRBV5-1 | CASSSTGLAGVSTGELFF
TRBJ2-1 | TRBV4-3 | CASSQDSRQGVSGEQFF
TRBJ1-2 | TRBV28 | CASSSPGQGAGGYTF
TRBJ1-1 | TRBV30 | CAWSAVMNTEAFF
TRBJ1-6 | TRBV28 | CASRARVNSPLHF
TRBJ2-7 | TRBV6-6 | CASSSRATGVYEQYF
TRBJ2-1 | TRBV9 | CASSPRGGRSYNEQFF
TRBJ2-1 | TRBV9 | CASSAGLAGRNEQFF
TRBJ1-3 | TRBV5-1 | CASSSGQGAGNTIYF
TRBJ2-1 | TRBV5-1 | CASRQTHSYNEQFF
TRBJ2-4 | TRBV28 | CASSEAGQAKNIQYF
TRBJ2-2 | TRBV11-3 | CASSPQDTGELFF
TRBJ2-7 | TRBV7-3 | CASSPDPGGYEQYF
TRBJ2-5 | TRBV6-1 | CASSLRRTGETQYF
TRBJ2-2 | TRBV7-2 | CASSLGRADTGELFF
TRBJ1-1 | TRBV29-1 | CSVDGGINTEAFF
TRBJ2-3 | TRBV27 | CAGRGSTDTQYF
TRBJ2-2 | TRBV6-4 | CASSPMNTGELFF
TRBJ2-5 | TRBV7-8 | CASSPNRGQETQYF
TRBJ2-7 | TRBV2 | CASSEGLEFLSSYEQYF
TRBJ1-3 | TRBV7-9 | CASSLRQGLARNTIYF
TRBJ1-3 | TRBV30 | CAWSDLSSGNTIYF
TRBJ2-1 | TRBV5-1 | CASSRSTSGNDEQFF
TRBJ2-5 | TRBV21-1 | CASSKAKTQYF
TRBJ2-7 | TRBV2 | CASSDSGGSYEQYF
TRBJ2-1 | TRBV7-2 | CSLATSGSHNEQFF
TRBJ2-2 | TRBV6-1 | CASLRGTGNTGELFF
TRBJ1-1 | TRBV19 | CASSSQKNTEAFF
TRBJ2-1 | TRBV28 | CASSLLEEQFF
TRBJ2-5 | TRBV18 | CASSPTQGNQETQYF
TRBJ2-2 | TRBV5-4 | CASSSRGPSNTGELFF
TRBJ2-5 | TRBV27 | CATSGVLGETQYF
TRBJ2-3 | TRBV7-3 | CASSDGTVADTQYF
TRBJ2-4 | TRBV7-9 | CASSPGLAGSISFF
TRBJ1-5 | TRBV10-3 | CAISDQDRAQPQHF
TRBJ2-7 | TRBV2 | CASSPPADWDYEQYF
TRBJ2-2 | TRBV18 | CASSPAIRGELFF